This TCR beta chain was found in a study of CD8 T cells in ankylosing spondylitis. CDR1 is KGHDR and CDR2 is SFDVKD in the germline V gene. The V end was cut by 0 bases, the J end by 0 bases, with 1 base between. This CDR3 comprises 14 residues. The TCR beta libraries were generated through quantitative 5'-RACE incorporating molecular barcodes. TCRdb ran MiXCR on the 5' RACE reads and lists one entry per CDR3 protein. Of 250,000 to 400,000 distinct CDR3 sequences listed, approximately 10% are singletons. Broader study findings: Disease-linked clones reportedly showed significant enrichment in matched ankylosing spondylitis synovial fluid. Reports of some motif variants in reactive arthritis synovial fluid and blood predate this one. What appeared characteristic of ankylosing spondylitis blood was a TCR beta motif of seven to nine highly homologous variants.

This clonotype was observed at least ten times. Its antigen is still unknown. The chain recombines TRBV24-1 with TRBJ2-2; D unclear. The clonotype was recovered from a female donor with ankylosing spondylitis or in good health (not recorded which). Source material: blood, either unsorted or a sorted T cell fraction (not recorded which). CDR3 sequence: CATSDLPNTGELFF. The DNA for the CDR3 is TGTGCCACCAGTGATTTGCCGAACACCGGGGAGCTGTTTTTT.